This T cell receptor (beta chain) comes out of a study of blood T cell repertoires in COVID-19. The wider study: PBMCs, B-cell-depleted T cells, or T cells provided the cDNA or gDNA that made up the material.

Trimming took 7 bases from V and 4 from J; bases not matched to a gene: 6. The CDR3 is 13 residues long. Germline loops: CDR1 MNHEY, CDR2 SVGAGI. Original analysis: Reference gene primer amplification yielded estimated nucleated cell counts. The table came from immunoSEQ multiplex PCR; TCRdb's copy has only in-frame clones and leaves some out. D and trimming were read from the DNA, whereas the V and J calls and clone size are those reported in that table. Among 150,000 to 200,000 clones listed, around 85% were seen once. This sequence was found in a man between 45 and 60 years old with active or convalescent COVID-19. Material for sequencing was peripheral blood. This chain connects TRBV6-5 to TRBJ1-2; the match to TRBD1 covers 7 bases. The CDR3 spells CASMGHRGYGYTF. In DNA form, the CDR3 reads TGTGCCAGCATGGGGCACAGGGGCTATGGCTACACCTTC.